These 24 T cell receptor beta chains were sequenced from one sample in a study of Graves' ophthalmopathy and Graves' hyperthyroidism (dated by TCRdb to the late 2010s). The instrument given in TCRdb is Illumina HiSeq 2000. For repertoire sequencing, the TCR beta CDR3 regions were amplified from RNA transcripts. HTBI primers and the Qiagen OneStep RT-PCR kit were used in a first-round RT-PCR, which was followed by a second-round multiplex PCR, size selection and purification. In-frame beta chains were kept once TCRdb had trimmed the public reads at Q25 with fastp and called clones with MiXCR. Every distinct CDR3 protein forms one entry, paired with its most common genes and DNA. This sample has about 620,000 distinct CDR3 sequences in its table, and 22% of those were observed once. The ten largest clonotypes hold roughly 6.9% of the sample. The sequencing input was peripheral blood. These receptors all come from a woman between 18 and 29 years old with stable Graves' hyperthyroidism. Some clones in this sample may be carry-over from other donors' samples. Donor details come from another sample of the same person, matched by shared clones.

The sample holds many counts of this clonotype. The V and J genes are TRBV6-5 and TRBJ1-2; no reliable D call. Between the trimmed V and J ends, which lost 2 bases and 6 bases, there was a span of 13 bases. From germline, CDR1 is MNHEY and CDR2 SVGAGI. The CDR3 spans 14 residues. For the CDR3, the DNA is TGTGCCAGCAGTTACCTCCAGGCCGGGAATGGCTACACCTTC. It yields the protein CASSYLQAGNGYTF.

This clonotype was counted at least ten times. The V and J genes are TRBV12-3 or TRBV12-4 and TRBJ1-4; 10 nucleotides agree with TRBD1. This CDR3 contains 15 residues. V was pared by 5 bases and J by 8 bases, with 8 bases of the junction left unmatched. CDR3 nucleotide sequence: TGTGCCAGCAGTCCCGGGACAGGGGAAGGAGAAAAACTGTTTTTT. Amino acids: CASSPGTGEGEKLFF.

This clonotype came up many times. The genes are TRBV2 and TRBJ1-1; TRBD1 aligns across 9 bases. The germline CDR1 and CDR2 sequences are SNHLY and FYNNEI. J was trimmed by 10 bases and V by 8 bases; bases with no gene match: 11. This CDR3 is built from 13 residues. The CDR3 region has the DNA TGTGCCAGCGTCCGGGACAGGGCCATGGCAGCTTTCTTT. Translation gives CASVRDRAMAAFF.

This clonotype was counted many times. The V gene is TRBV12-3 or TRBV12-4, the J gene TRBJ1-2; D is possibly TRBD1 (5 bases). This CDR3 is 12 amino acids long. V lost 2 bases and J lost 5, with 6 bases in between. The CDR3 DNA reads as TGTGCCAGCAGTTTAAGACAGTATGGCTACACCTTC. It translates to CASSLRQYGYTF.

Many counts were recorded for this clonotype. This chain links TRBV20-1 with TRBJ1-1; no reliable D call. Germline CDR1 reads DFQATT; CDR2 reads SNEGSKA (reference sequence). With 0 bases removed from V and 4 bases from J, the gap between germline ends came to 9 bases. CDR3 size: 13 residues. The CDR3 sequence is CSAREGSGTEAFF. The CDR3 nucleotides are TGCAGTGCTAGAGAGGGGAGCGGCACTGAAGCTTTCTTT.

This clonotype was counted ten times or more. This chain joins TRBV6-5 and TRBJ1-1; a weak D match, TRBD1 (6 bases). Germline values: CDR1 MNHEY, CDR2 SVGAGI. V dropped 6 bases and J dropped 1 base, with 12 bases sitting between them. This CDR3 contains 14 residues. CDR3 sequence reads: CASSGGGTNTEAFF. DNA of the CDR3: TGTGCCAGCAGCGGGGGCGGAACGAACACTGAAGCTTTCTTT.

This clonotype was counted ten times or more. The rearrangement links TRBV29-1 to TRBJ2-7; perhaps TRBD1 as D (6 bases). V shed 6 bases and J shed 3 bases, with 15 bases lying between them. Germline values: CDR1 SQVTM, CDR2 ANQGSEA. The CDR3 is 13 residues long. Here the CDR3 reads CSVLGAMGYEQYF. CDR3 bases: TGCAGCGTGCTGGGGGCGATGGGCTACGAGCAGTACTTC.

The V gene is TRBV11-2, the J gene TRBJ2-5; D tentatively fits TRBD1 or TRBD2 (5 bases each). Deletions cut 4 bases from V and 3 bases from J, with 18 bases between. Germline V gene data show CDR1 as SGHAT and CDR2 as FQNNGV. The CDR3 runs to 16 residues. The CDR3 nucleotides are TGTGCCAGCAGCTCGTCAAGGGGAGTAGCAGAAGAGACCCAGTACTTC. Its translation: CASSSSRGVAEETQYF. Full variable domain (outside the CDR3, taken from reference TRBV11-2 and TRBJ2-5): EAGVAQSPRYKIIEKRQSVAFWCNPISGHATLYWYQQILGQGPKLLIQFQNNGVVDDSQLPKDRFSAERLKGVDSTLKIQPAKLEDSAVYLCASSSSRGVAEETQYFGPGTRLLVL.

This clonotype was found many times. The chain couples TRBV29-1 to TRBJ1-1; D is unclear. Deletions cut 6 bases from V and 2 bases from J, with 13 bases between. CDR1 and CDR2 (germline): SQVTM, ANQGSEA. CDR3 length equals 13 residues. CDR3 nucleotide sequence: TGCAGCGTGGCCCTCCAGGCTAACACTGAAGCTTTCTTT. Amino acids: CSVALQANTEAFF.

The chain is built from TRBV7-2 and TRBJ1-1, with D uncertain. The germline CDR1 and CDR2 sequences are SGHTA and FQGNSA. The CDR3 spans 15 residues. Between the trimmed V and J ends, which lost 5 bases and 3 bases, there was a span of 16 bases. This CDR3 is CASSRSGQADTEAFF. The CDR3 DNA sequence: TGTGCCAGCAGCCGCAGCGGGCAGGCGGACACTGAAGCTTTCTTT.

This clonotype has ten or more counts. This sequence joins TRBV19 and TRBJ1-5; 12 positions match TRBD1. Trimming removed 4 bases from V and 3 bases from J; junction bases left unmatched: 1. The CDR3 sequence is 15 residues long. In germline, CDR1 is LNHDA, CDR2 SQIVND (reference sequence). The CDR3 loop is CASSRDRGLNQPQHF. In nucleotides, the CDR3 is TGTGCCAGTAGTAGGGACAGGGGGCTCAATCAGCCCCAGCATTTT.

This clonotype was counted at least ten times. V gene TRBV7-2 combines with J gene TRBJ1-5; possibly TRBD1 for D (6 bases). Per the germline V gene, CDR1 is SGHTA and CDR2 is FQGNSA. The germline V and J ends were trimmed by 4 bases and 6 bases, with 13 bases remaining between them. This CDR3 is built from 14 residues. CDR3 coding DNA: TGTGCCAGCAGCTACAGGGACGAGAGTCAGCCCCAGCATTTT. Translating it yields CASSYRDESQPQHF.

This clonotype occurred many times. The chain couples TRBV20-1 to TRBJ2-7; D could derive from TRBD1 or TRBD2 (5 bases each). The CDR3 spans 12 residues. Germline lookup yields CDR1 DFQATT and CDR2 SNEGSKA (reference sequence). V lost 6 bases and J lost 3, with 12 bases in between. The CDR3 region is CSAGTRYYEQYF. As DNA, the CDR3 is TGCAGTGCGGGGACGAGATACTACGAGCAGTACTTC.

This clonotype has more than one count but fewer than ten. The rearrangement links TRBV6-2 or TRBV6-3 to TRBJ1-5; D is perhaps TRBD1 (5 bases). Germline V gene sequence: CDR1 MNHEY, CDR2 SVGEGT. CDR3 length: 19 amino acids. V lost 5 bases and J lost 0, with 23 bases in between. The CDR3 coding sequence is TGTGCCAGCAGTCCTTTAAGCTGGGACCGCCTCTTTAGCAATCAGCCCCAGCATTTT. It specifies CASSPLSWDRLFSNQPQHF.

This clonotype was counted at least ten times. The J gene is TRBJ2-7, the V gene TRBV6-2 or TRBV6-3; D possibly corresponds to TRBD2 (6 bases). Trimming removed 6 bases from V and 6 bases from J, with 15 bases in between. The CDR3 sequence is 13 residues long. The germline V gene encodes CDR1 MNHEY and CDR2 SVGEGT. The CDR3 sequence: CASSPGGTFEQYF. Here the CDR3 DNA reads TGTGCCAGCAGCCCAGGCGGGACTTTCGAGCAGTACTTC.

This clonotype was recorded at least ten times. The V call is TRBV6-2 or TRBV6-3, the J call TRBJ2-6, with D unresolved. Trimming cost V 6 bases and J 0 bases, with 9 bases left between them. The CDR3 loop spans 15 amino acids. Per the germline V gene, CDR1 is MNHEY and CDR2 is SVGEGT. The CDR3 sequence is CASSLQYSGANVLTF. CDR3 nucleotide sequence: TGTGCCAGCAGCCTCCAGTACTCTGGGGCCAACGTCCTGACTTTC.

This clonotype has ten or more counts. The chain carries TRBV20-1 and TRBJ1-5, with a tentative D call TRBD1 (5 bases). The CDR3 length is 15 residues. With 0 bases removed from V and 7 bases from J, the gap between germline ends came to 16 bases. Germline V gene sequence: CDR1 DFQATT, CDR2 SNEGSKA (reference sequence). CDR3 amino acids: CSARDLWGGGQPQHF. CDR3 coding DNA: TGCAGTGCTAGAGATCTCTGGGGGGGAGGACAGCCCCAGCATTTT.

The V and J genes are TRBV4-1 and TRBJ2-7; D gene unclear. The ends were cut back, 0 bases at V and 1 base at J, with 10 bases in the middle. There are 15 residues in the CDR3. Germline loops: CDR1 MGHRA, CDR2 YSYEKL. CDR3 in DNA: TGCGCCAGCAGCCAAGATAGTGGCAGGTCCTACGAGCAGTACTTC. This codes for CASSQDSGRSYEQYF.

This clonotype showed up many times. The chain recombines TRBV27 with TRBJ1-2; D possibly corresponds to TRBD1 (5 bases). Trimming shortened V by 5 bases and J by 6 bases, and 16 bases separated the two germline ends. CDR1 and CDR2 (germline): MNHEY, SMNVEV (reference sequence). The CDR3 length is 14 residues. Here the CDR3 DNA reads TGTGCCAGCAGTCCCCTGCCCGGGGCAAATGGCTACACCTTC. Its protein is CASSPLPGANGYTF.

This clonotype was picked up one time. The CDR3 loop reads CSARVFVERGNYEQYF. The CDR3 DNA is TGCAGTGCTAGAGTTTTTGTGGAGCGGGGGAACTACGAGCAGTACTTC. This sequence joins TRBV20-1 and TRBJ2-7, with 8 bases lining up with TRBD2. V lost 1 base to trimming and J lost 3 bases; unmatched junction nucleotides: 11. The CDR3 covers 16 residues. The germline V gene has CDR1 DFQATT and CDR2 SNEGSKA (reference sequence).

The CDR3 here is CASSASFTDTQYF. CDR3 bases: TGTGCCAGCAGTGCTAGTTTCACAGATACGCAGTATTTT. This rearrangement joins TRBV25-1 to TRBJ2-3, with D hard to call. V lost 4 bases and J 2 bases, leaving 7 bases between the germline ends. Germline V gene lookup returns CDR1 MGHDK and CDR2 SYGVNS. The CDR3 has 13 amino acids.

The genes are TRBV18 and TRBJ1-2; no clear D. Germline V gives CDR1 KGHSH, CDR2 LQKENI. Trimming removed 4 bases at V and 6 bases at J, with 21 bases between. CDR3 length equals 16 residues. The CDR3 sequence is CASSLSSAYREHGYTF. Here the CDR3 DNA reads TGTGCCAGCTCACTATCTAGCGCGTACCGAGAACATGGCTACACCTTC.

The rearrangement joins TRBV6-5 to TRBJ1-2; possibly TRBD1 for D (5 bases). CDR3 length: 16 amino acids. V lost 2 bases and J 0 bases, leaving 13 bases between the germline ends. Germline V CDR1 and CDR2: MNHEY, SVGAGI. The CDR3 DNA reads as TGTGCCAGCAGTTACGGGGGGTCAGCCCCTAACTATGGCTACACCTTC. Translating gives CASSYGGSAPNYGYTF.

This clonotype was counted between two and nine times. V usage is TRBV7-2 and J usage is TRBJ1-1; D perhaps matches TRBD1 (5 bases). This CDR3 is 15 amino acids long. Germline lookup yields CDR1 SGHTA and CDR2 FQGNSA. The germline V and J ends were trimmed by 5 bases and 0 bases, with 13 bases remaining between them. The CDR3 region has the DNA TGTGCCAGCAGCCTAAGGGGCCCGATGAACACTGAAGCTTTCTTT. This sequence encodes CASSLRGPMNTEAFF. Full variable domain (remainder filled in from reference TRBV7-2 and TRBJ1-1): GAGVSQSPSNKVTEKGKDVELRCDPISGHTALYWYRQSLGQGLEFLIYFQGNSAPDKSGLPSDRFSAERTGGSVSTLTIQRTQQEDSAVYLCASSLRGPMNTEAFFGQGTRLTVV.